These 20 T cell receptor beta chains originate from one sample sequenced in a study of blood T cell repertoires in COVID-19. The assay was immunoSEQ multiplex PCR, and TCRdb's table has in-frame clones only and misses some. The repertoire has some 200,000 clones, approximately 80% of them found once; the top ten carry about 12%. The sample taken for sequencing was peripheral blood. The receptors were gathered from a human donor in a cohort sampled during active COVID-19.

The rearrangement joins TRBV19 to TRBJ2-4; TRBD1 matches 10 bases. From germline, CDR1 is LNHDA and CDR2 SQIVND (reference sequence). The CDR3 totals 16 residues. Trimming took 6 bases from V and 0 from J; bases not matched to a gene: 5. CDR3 in amino acids: CASSRTGGVAKNIQYF. The CDR3 region has the DNA TGTGCCAGTAGCCGGACAGGGGGTGTAGCCAAAAACATTCAGTACTTC.

CDR3 amino acids: CSASNTGRVNEQYF. The CDR3 DNA reads TGCAGTGCTAGTAATACGGGCAGGGTAAACGAGCAGTACTTC. V gene TRBV20-1 combines with J gene TRBJ2-7; D may be TRBD1 (5 bases). The CDR3 sequence is 14 residues long. V shed 3 bases and J shed 5 bases, with 17 bases lying between them. Germline V lookup: CDR1 DFQATT, CDR2 SNEGSKA (reference sequence).

V usage is TRBV27 and J usage is TRBJ2-7, with 8 bases lining up with TRBD1. After removal of 9 bases from V and 4 bases from J, the junction contained 8 bases not matched to a gene. The CDR3 has 13 amino acids. Germline V gene sequence: CDR1 MNHEY, CDR2 SMNVEV (reference sequence). Here the CDR3 DNA reads TGTGCCAGTGGATCAGGGGGCTGGTACGAGCAGTACTTC. It encodes CASGSGGWYEQYF.

CDR3 amino acids: CSVAGDTEAFF. CDR3 sequence (DNA): TGCAGCGTTGCGGGGGATACTGAAGCTTTCTTT. The V gene is TRBV29-1, the J gene TRBJ1-1; maybe TRBD1 (5 bases). V was shortened by 4 bases and J by 5 bases, with 8 bases between the two germline ends. The CDR3 runs to 11 residues. Germline V gene sequence: CDR1 SQVTM, CDR2 ANQGSEA.

V usage is TRBV7-2 and J usage is TRBJ1-2; possibly TRBD1 for D (6 bases). V lost 6 bases and J 6 bases, leaving 11 bases between the germline ends. Germline CDR1 is SGHTA and CDR2 is FQGNSA. The CDR3 has 12 residues. As DNA, the CDR3 is TGTGCCAGCAGTAACACAGGGAATGGCTACACCTTC. Encoded protein: CASSNTGNGYTF.

V is TRBV7-2 and J is TRBJ2-7; 12 positions agree with TRBD2. Germline values: CDR1 SGHTA, CDR2 FQGNSA. V lost 6 bases and J lost 0; bases outside the gene matches: 3. The CDR3 loop spans 15 amino acids. The CDR3 sequence is CASRATSGSSYEQYF. The CDR3 bases are TGTGCCAGCAGAGCGACTAGCGGGAGCTCCTACGAGCAGTACTTC.

This chain links TRBV4-1 with TRBJ2-7, with D possibly TRBD2 on 6 matching bases. Trimming cost V 0 bases and J 6 bases, with 15 bases left between them. The CDR3 sequence is 15 residues long. Germline V lookup: CDR1 MGHRA, CDR2 YSYEKL. In DNA form, the CDR3 reads TGCGCCAGCAGCCAAGATTGGGGGGAGTGGACCGAGCAGTACTTC. As protein: CASSQDWGEWTEQYF.

The V and J genes are TRBV4-1 and TRBJ1-1; 8 positions agree with TRBD1. V lost 0 bases to trimming and J lost 5 bases; unmatched junction nucleotides: 5. CDR1 MGHRA and CDR2 YSYEKL come from the germline V gene. The CDR3 is 15 residues long. The CDR3 is CASSQEGDRRTEAFF. In DNA, the CDR3 is TGCGCCAGCAGCCAAGAGGGGGACAGGAGAACTGAAGCTTTCTTT.

The chain joins TRBV28 to TRBJ2-1; D is perhaps TRBD2 (5 bases). This CDR3 region has 14 residues. Germline-derived CDR1 and CDR2 are MDHEN and SYDVKM. The V and J ends lost 2 bases and 6 bases respectively, with 11 bases between them. The CDR3, as DNA: TGTGCCAGCAGTTTAGCGGGTTCGGTCAATGAGCAGTTCTTC. Protein product: CASSLAGSVNEQFF.

The genes are TRBV11-2 and TRBJ1-1, with a weak D call TRBD1 (5 bases). Trimming pared 1 base from V and 3 bases from J, leaving 9 bases between. The CDR3 is 14 residues long. Germline CDR1 is SGHAT and CDR2 is FQNNGV. CDR3 nucleotide sequence: TGTGCCAGCAGCTTAGTAAGGGGTTACACTGAAGCTTTCTTT. As protein: CASSLVRGYTEAFF.

The J gene is TRBJ2-7, the V gene TRBV28; 11 bases are a match to TRBD1. Germline values: CDR1 MDHEN, CDR2 SYDVKM. This CDR3 contains 15 residues. After removal of 6 bases from V and 3 bases from J, the junction contained 7 bases not matched to a gene. CDR3 sequence: CASSRPGTGGYEQYF. In DNA, the CDR3 is TGTGCCAGCAGCCGACCCGGGACAGGGGGCTACGAGCAGTACTTC.

This clone appeared a few times. This chain links TRBV18 with TRBJ2-7; 8 bases line up with TRBD1. With 3 bases clipped from V and 0 bases from J, the junction kept 4 bases outside the gene matches. Per germline, CDR1 KGHSH and CDR2 LQKENI. The CDR3 is 15 amino acids. The CDR3 loop reads CASSPGQGPSYEQYF. In nucleotides, the CDR3 is TGTGCCAGCTCACCCGGACAGGGCCCCTCCTACGAGCAGTACTTC.

This clone came up once. The chain couples TRBV10-2 to TRBJ2-3; D is undetermined. V lost 8 bases, J lost 0 bases, and 9 bases lay in between. Germline lookup yields CDR1 WSHSY and CDR2 SAAADI. The CDR3 length is 13 residues. The CDR3 region is CASGRSSTDTQYF. The DNA for the CDR3 is TGCGCCAGCGGCAGATCTAGCACAGATACGCAGTATTTT.

The rearrangement links TRBV27 to TRBJ2-2, with TRBD1 as a possible D gene (6 bases). Between the trimmed V and J ends, which lost 0 bases and 5 bases, there was a span of 10 bases. Germline CDR1 MNHEY, CDR2 SMNVEV (reference sequence). There are 15 residues in the CDR3. The CDR3 DNA follows: TGTGCCAGCAGTTTATCTCCAACAGGGACCGGGGAGCTGTTTTTT. Translation gives CASSLSPTGTGELFF.

The genes are TRBV28 and TRBJ2-7; TRBD1 is a possible D gene (5 bases). The CDR3 has 15 amino acids. V was pared by 5 bases and J by 2 bases, with 16 bases between. Germline loops: CDR1 MDHEN, CDR2 SYDVKM. The CDR3 spells CASSPARTIAYEQYF. In DNA form, the CDR3 reads TGTGCCAGCAGTCCGGCGAGGACAATAGCCTACGAGCAGTACTTC. Full variable domain (missing parts from reference TRBV28 and TRBJ2-7): DVKVTQSSRYLVKRTGEKVFLECVQDMDHENMFWYRQDPGLGLRLIYFSYDVKMKEKGDIPEGYSVSREKKERFSLILESASTNQTSMYLCASSPARTIAYEQYFGPGTRLTVT.

The chain combines TRBV18 with TRBJ2-2, with 10 bases aligning to TRBD1. J gave up 8 bases and V 3 bases, and 6 bases lay outside the gene matches. Germline lookup yields CDR1 KGHSH and CDR2 LQKENI. The CDR3 sequence is 15 residues long. CDR3 amino acids: CASSPRTGGLGELFF. CDR3 nucleotide sequence: TGTGCCAGCTCACCCCGGACAGGGGGATTAGGGGAGCTGTTTTTT.

The chain carries TRBV4-2 and TRBJ1-1; possible D gene TRBD1, 6 bases. CDR3 size: 16 residues. Germline loops: CDR1 LGHNA, CDR2 YNFKEQ. Deletions cut 2 bases from V and 1 base from J, with 14 bases between. The CDR3 reads CASSQLQGPSNTEAFF. Written as DNA, the CDR3 is TGTGCCAGCAGCCAATTACAGGGACCCTCGAACACTGAAGCTTTCTTT.

The chain employs TRBV28 and TRBJ1-2; 7 bases are a match to TRBD1. The trim removed 10 bases at V and 2 bases at J, leaving 10 bases unmatched. This CDR3 has 14 amino acids. Per the germline V gene, CDR1 is MDHEN and CDR2 is SYDVKM. CDR3 bases: TGTGCCACCCTCAACGACAGGGAGAACTATGGCTACACCTTC. Translation gives CATLNDRENYGYTF.

The chain employs TRBV14 and TRBJ1-5; D unclear. CDR3 length equals 13 residues. In germline, CDR1 is SGHDN, CDR2 FVKESK. Deletions cut 3 bases from V and 4 bases from J, with 7 bases between. CDR3 region: CASSHGLNQPQHF. The CDR3 bases are TGTGCCAGCAGCCATGGGCTGAATCAGCCCCAGCATTTT. The full variable domain, completed using reference TRBV14 and TRBJ1-5, is EAGVTQFPSHSVIEKGQTVTLRCDPISGHDNLYWYRRVMGKEIKFLLHFVKESKQDESGMPNNRFLAERTGGTYSTLKVQPAELEDSGVYFCASSHGLNQPQHFGDGTRLSIL.

The genes are TRBV29-1 and TRBJ2-1; 8 nucleotides line up with TRBD2. V shed 8 bases and J 7 bases; nucleotides not matched to a gene: 10. The germline V gene encodes CDR1 SQVTM and CDR2 ANQGSEA. CDR3 length equals 13 residues. In DNA, the CDR3 is TGCAGCCATTCGGCGGGAGGCCGTAATGAGCAGTTCTTC. Amino acids: CSHSAGGRNEQFF.